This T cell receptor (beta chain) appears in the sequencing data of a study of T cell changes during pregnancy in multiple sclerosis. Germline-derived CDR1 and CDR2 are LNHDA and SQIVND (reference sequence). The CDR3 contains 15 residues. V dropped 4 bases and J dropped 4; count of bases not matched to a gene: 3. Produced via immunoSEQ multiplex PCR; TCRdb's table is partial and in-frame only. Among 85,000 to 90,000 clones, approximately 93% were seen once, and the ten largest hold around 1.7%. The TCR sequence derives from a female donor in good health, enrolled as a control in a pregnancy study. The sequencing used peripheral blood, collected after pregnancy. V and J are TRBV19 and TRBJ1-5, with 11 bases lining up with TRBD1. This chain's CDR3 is CASSSRDRGNQPQHF. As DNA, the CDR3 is TGTGCCAGTAGTAGCCGGGACAGGGGGAATCAGCCCCAGCATTTT. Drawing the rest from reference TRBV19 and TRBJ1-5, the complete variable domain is DGGITQSPKYLFRKEGQNVTLSCEQNLNHDAMYWYRQDPGQGLRLIYYSQIVNDFQKGDIAEGYSVSREKKESFPLTVTSAQKNPTAFYLCASSSRDRGNQPQHFGDGTRLSIL.